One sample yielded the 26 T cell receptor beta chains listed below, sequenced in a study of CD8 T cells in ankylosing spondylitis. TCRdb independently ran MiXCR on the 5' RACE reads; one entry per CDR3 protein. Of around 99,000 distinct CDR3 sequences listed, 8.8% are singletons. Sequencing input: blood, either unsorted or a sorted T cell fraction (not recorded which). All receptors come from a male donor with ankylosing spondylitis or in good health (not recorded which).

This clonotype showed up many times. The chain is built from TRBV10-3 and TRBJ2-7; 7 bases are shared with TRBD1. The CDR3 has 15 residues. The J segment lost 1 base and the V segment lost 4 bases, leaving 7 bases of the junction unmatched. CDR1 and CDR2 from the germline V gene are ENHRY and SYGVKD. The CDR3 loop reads CAISVGDSKSYEQYF. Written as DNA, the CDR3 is TGTGCCATCAGTGTCGGGGACAGCAAGTCCTACGAGCAGTACTTC.

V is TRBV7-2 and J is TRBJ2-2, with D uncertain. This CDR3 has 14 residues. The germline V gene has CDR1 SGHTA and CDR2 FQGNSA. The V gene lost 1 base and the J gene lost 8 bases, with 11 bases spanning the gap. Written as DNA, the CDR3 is TGTGCCAGCAGCTTAGACTGGGGATCTGGGGAGCTGTTTTTT. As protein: CASSLDWGSGELFF. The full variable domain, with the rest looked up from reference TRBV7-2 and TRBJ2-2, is GAGVSQSPSNKVTEKGKDVELRCDPISGHTALYWYRQSLGQGLEFLIYFQGNSAPDKSGLPSDRFSAERTGGSVSTLTIQRTQQEDSAVYLCASSLDWGSGELFFGEGSRLTVL.

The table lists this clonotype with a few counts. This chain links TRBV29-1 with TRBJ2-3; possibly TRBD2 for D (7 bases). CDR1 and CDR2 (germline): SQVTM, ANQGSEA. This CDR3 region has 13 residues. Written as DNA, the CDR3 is TGCGGGGGGGCCAGCGGCGGGGCAGATACGCAGTATTTT. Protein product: CGGASGGADTQYF.

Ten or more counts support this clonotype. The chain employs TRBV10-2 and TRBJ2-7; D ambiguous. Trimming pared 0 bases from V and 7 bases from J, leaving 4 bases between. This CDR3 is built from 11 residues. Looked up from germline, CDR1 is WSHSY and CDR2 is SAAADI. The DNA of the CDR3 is TGCGCCAGCAGTGAGTCGGTGGAGCAGTACTTC. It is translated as CASSESVEQYF.

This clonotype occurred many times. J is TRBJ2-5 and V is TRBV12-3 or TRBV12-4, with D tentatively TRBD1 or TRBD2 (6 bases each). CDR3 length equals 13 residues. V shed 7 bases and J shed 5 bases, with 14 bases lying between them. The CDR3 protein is CASNRRGGETQYF. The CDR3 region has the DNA TGTGCCAGCAATCGCAGGGGAGGCGAGACCCAGTACTTC.

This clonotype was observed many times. The CDR3 loop reads CSATTLAGGITGELFF. The CDR3 DNA is TGCAGTGCTACCACCCTAGCGGGGGGGATCACCGGGGAGCTGTTTTTT. The chain links TRBV20-1 to TRBJ2-2, with 12 bases lining up with TRBD2. The germline gives CDR1 DFQATT, CDR2 SNEGSKA (reference sequence). Trimming took 4 bases from V and 4 from J; bases not matched to a gene: 7. CDR3 length: 16 residues.

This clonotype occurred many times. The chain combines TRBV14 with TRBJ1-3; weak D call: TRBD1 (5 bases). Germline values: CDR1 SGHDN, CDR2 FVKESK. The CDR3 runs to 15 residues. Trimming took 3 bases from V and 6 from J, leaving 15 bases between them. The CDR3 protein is CASSHPGRRKNTIYF. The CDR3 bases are TGTGCCAGCAGCCACCCGGGACGGAGAAAAAACACCATATATTTT.

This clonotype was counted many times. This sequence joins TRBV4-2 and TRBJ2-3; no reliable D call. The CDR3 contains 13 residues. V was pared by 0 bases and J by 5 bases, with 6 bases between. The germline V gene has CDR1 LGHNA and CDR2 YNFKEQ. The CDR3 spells CASSQDRLDTQYF. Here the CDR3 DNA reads TGTGCCAGCAGCCAAGATAGGCTAGATACGCAGTATTTT.

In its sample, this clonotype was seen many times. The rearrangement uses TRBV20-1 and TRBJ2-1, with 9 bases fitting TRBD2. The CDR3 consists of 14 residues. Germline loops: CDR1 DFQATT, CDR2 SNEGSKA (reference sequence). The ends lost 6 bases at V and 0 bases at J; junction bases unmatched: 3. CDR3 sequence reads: CSAKTSGSYNEQFF. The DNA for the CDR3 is TGCAGTGCGAAGACTAGCGGCTCCTACAATGAGCAGTTCTTC.

The CDR3 nucleotides are TGTGCCAGCATACCTTACGGGACCGTTGTGGGCTACACCTTC. It is translated as CASIPYGTVVGYTF. V is TRBV28 and J is TRBJ1-2, with D possibly TRBD1 on 5 matching bases. Trimming pared 7 bases from V and 8 bases from J, leaving 20 bases between. This CDR3 contains 14 residues. The germline V gene encodes CDR1 MDHEN and CDR2 SYDVKM.

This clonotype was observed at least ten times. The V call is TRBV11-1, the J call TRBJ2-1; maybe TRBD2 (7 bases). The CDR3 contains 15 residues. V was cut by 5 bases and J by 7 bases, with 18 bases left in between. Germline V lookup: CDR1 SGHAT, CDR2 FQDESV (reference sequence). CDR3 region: CASSPPGGGVNEQFF. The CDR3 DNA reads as TGTGCCAGCAGCCCCCCAGGAGGGGGGGTAAATGAGCAGTTCTTC.

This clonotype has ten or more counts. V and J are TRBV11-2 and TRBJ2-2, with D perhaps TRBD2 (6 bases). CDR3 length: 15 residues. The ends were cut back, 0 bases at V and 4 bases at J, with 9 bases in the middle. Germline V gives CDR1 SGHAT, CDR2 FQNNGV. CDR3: CASSLEATSTGELFF. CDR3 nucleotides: TGTGCCAGCAGCTTAGAGGCGACTAGCACCGGGGAGCTGTTTTTT.

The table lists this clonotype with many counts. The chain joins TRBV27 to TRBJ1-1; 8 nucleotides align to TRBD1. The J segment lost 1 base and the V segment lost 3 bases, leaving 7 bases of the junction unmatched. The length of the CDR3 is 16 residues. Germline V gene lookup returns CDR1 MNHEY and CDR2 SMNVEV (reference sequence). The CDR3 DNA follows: TGTGCCAGCAGTTTTGGGACAGGATTCTGGAACACTGAAGCTTTCTTT. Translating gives CASSFGTGFWNTEAFF.

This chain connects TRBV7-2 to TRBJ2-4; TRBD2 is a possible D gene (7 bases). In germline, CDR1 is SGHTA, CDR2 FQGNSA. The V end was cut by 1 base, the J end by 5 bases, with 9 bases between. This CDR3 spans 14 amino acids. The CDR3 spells CASSLGGGQNIQYF. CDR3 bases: TGTGCCAGCAGCTTAGGGGGGGGCCAAAACATTCAGTACTTC.

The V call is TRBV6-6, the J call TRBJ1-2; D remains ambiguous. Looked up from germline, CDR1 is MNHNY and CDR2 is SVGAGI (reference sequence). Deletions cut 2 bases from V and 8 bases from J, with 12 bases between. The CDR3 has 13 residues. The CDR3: CASSYGKGWGYTF. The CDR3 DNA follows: TGTGCCAGCAGTTACGGGAAGGGTTGGGGCTACACCTTC.

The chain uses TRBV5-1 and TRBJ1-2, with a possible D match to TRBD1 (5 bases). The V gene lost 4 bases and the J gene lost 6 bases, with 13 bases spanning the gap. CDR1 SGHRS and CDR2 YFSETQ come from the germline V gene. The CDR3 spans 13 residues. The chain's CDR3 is CASSPGTSDGYTF. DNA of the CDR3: TGCGCCAGCAGCCCCGGGACTTCAGATGGCTACACCTTC. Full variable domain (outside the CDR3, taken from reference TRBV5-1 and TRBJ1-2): KAGVTQTPRYLIKTRGQQVTLSCSPISGHRSVSWYQQTPGQGLQFLFEYFSETQRNKGNFPGRFSGRQFSNSRSEMNVSTLELGDSALYLCASSPGTSDGYTFGSGTRLTVV.

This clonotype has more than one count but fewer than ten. The CDR3 loop is CASSAGTSGGTSTDTQYF. In DNA, the CDR3 is TGTGCCAGCAGCGCCGGGACTAGCGGGGGGACTAGCACAGATACGCAGTATTTT. The V gene is TRBV4-2, the J gene TRBJ2-3; 15 bases line up with TRBD2. With V trimmed by 5 bases and J by 0 bases, 6 bases remained unmatched. CDR3 length equals 18 residues. Germline loops: CDR1 LGHNA, CDR2 YNFKEQ.

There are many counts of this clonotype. The CDR3 bases are TGTGCCATCAGTAGGTTGGGGGGGTCGGAGACCCAGTACTTC. Translating gives CAISRLGGSETQYF. The chain joins TRBV10-3 to TRBJ2-5; 7 bases map to TRBD2. This CDR3 is built from 14 residues. CDR1 and CDR2 (germline): ENHRY, SYGVKD. Losses at the gene ends were 5 bases for V and 5 bases for J; bases not matched to a gene: 8.

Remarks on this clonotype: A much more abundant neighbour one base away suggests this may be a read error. The CDR3 reads CCARDQGSGAPGQFF. Written as DNA, the CDR3 is TGCTGTGCTAGAGATCAGGGTTCGGGCGCCCCAGGACAGTTCTTC. The chain uses TRBV20-1 and TRBJ2-1; possible D gene TRBD1, 5 bases. The CDR3 consists of 15 residues. Germline values: CDR1 DFQATT, CDR2 SNEGSKA (reference sequence).

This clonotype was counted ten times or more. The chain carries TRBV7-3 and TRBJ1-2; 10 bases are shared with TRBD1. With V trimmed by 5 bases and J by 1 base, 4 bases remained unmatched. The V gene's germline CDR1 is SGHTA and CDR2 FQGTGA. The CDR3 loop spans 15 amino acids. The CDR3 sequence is CASSPGQGINYGYTF. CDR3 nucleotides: TGTGCCAGCAGCCCGGGACAGGGGATTAACTATGGCTACACCTTC.

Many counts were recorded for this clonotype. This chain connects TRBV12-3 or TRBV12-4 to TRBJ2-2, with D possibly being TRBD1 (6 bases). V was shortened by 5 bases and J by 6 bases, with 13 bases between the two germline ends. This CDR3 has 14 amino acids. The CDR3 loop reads CASSGDNFPGELFF. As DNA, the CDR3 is TGTGCCAGCAGTGGGGACAATTTTCCCGGGGAGCTGTTTTTT.

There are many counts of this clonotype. The CDR3 sequence is CASSFGAAGGYTF. The CDR3 DNA reads TGTGCCAGCAGTTTCGGGGCGGCGGGGGGCTACACCTTC. The rearrangement links TRBV12-3 or TRBV12-4 to TRBJ1-2; possible D gene TRBD1, 5 bases. This CDR3 has 13 residues. Trimming left V 3 bases short and J 8 bases short, with 13 bases between.

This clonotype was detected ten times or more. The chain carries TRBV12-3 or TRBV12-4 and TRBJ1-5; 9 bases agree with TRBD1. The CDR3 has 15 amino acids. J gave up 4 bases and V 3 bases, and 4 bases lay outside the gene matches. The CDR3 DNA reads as TGTGCCAGCAGTTTGGGACAGGGCCGAAATCAGCCCCAGCATTTT. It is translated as CASSLGQGRNQPQHF.

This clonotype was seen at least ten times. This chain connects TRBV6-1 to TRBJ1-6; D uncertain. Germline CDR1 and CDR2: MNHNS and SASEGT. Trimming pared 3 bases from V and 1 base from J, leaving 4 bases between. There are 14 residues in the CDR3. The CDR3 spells CASSDSSYNSPLHF. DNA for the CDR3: TGTGCCAGCAGTGACAGTTCCTATAATTCACCCCTCCACTTT.

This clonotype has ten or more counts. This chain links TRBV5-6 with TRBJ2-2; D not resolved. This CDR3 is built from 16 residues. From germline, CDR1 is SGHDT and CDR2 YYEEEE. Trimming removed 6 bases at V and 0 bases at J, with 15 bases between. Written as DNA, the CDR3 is TGTGCCAGCATCTCCCTCGCTGGGTCGAACACCGGGGAGCTGTTTTTT. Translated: CASISLAGSNTGELFF.

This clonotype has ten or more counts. CDR3 coding DNA: TGTGCCATCAGTGAGTCGTTGGGTGAGCAGTTCTTC. Encoded protein: CAISESLGEQFF. The V and J genes are TRBV10-3 and TRBJ2-1; D is unresolved. The V and J ends lost 0 bases and 9 bases respectively, with 6 bases between them. CDR1 and CDR2 (germline): ENHRY, SYGVKD. This CDR3 is 12 amino acids long.